The T cell receptor (beta chain) described here comes from a study of technical replicates of blood from a handful of donors. The CDR3 extends over 14 amino acids. V was pared by 4 bases and J by 4 bases, with 16 bases between. CDR1 is SQVTM, CDR2 ANQGSEA, per germline. The method was immunoSEQ multiplex PCR; TCRdb's version includes in-frame clones alone and lacks a portion of them. Counted here are about 74,000 clones, more than 85% occurring once; the ten biggest clones make up 0.2% to 0.3%. Material for sequencing was T cells isolated from PBMCs. The rearrangement joins TRBV29-1 to TRBJ1-1; tentatively, D is TRBD1 (6 bases). The source of this sequence is a human donor in good health. DNA for the CDR3: TGCAGCGTTGTTAACAGGGCGGAGGTCACTGAAGCTTTCTTT. Its translation: CSVVNRAEVTEAFF.